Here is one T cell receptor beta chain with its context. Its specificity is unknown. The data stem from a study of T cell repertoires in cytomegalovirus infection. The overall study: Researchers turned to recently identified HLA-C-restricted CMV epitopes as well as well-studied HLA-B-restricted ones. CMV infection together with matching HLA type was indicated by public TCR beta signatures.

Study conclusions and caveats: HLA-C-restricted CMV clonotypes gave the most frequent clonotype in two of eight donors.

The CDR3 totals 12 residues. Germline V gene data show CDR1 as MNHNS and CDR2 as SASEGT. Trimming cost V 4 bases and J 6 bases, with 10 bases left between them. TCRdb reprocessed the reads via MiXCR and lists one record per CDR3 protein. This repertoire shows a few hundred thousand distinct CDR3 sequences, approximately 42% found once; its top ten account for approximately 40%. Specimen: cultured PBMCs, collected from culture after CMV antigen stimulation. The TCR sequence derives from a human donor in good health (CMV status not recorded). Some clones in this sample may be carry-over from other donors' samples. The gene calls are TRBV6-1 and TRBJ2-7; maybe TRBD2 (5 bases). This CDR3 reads CASSVAKGEQYF. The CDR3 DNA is TGTGCCAGCAGTGTAGCGAAGGGCGAGCAGTACTTC.